Below, 32 T cell receptor beta chains from the same sample are listed, as sequenced in a study of T cells in Graves' hyperthyroidism and ophthalmopathy. Amplification targeted TCR beta CDR3 regions from RNA transcripts. TCR CDR3 regions were first amplified by RT-PCR with HTBI primers. MiXCR, applied by TCRdb to the multiplex PCR reads, yields one record per CDR3 protein. The table lists hundreds of thousands of distinct CDR3 sequences, 45% of them singletons. The sequenced sample was peripheral blood or thyroid tissue (not recorded which). The receptors shown here come from an adult man with Graves' disease, either hyperthyroidism or ophthalmopathy (not recorded which).

This clonotype came up many times. The chain has TRBV29-1 and TRBJ2-6, with D possibly matching TRBD1 (5 bases). The CDR3 is 16 residues long. V lost 4 bases and J 0 bases, leaving 13 bases between the germline ends. Germline lookup yields CDR1 SQVTM and CDR2 ANQGSEA. Here the CDR3 reads CSVGTRQSSGANVLTF. The CDR3 nucleotides read TGCAGCGTTGGAACCCGACAGAGCTCTGGGGCCAACGTCCTGACTTTC.

J is TRBJ2-6 and V is TRBV19, with unresolved D. Trimming took 7 bases from V and 0 from J, leaving 10 bases between them. The CDR3 contains 15 residues. The germline V gene encodes CDR1 LNHDA and CDR2 SQIVND (reference sequence). The CDR3 loop reads CASKPEDSGANVLTF. The CDR3 bases are TGTGCCAGTAAGCCCGAGGACTCTGGGGCCAACGTCCTGACTTTC.

The rearrangement joins TRBV2 to TRBJ1-4; D gene uncertain. The V end was cut by 4 bases, the J end by 8 bases, with 11 bases between. From germline, CDR1 is SNHLY and CDR2 FYNNEI. The CDR3 is 13 amino acids. CDR3 sequence (DNA): TGTGCCAGCAGTGTGGCAGGCCCAGAAAAACTGTTTTTT. Its protein product is CASSVAGPEKLFF.

The genes are TRBV9 and TRBJ1-2; 10 bases are shared with TRBD1. The J segment lost 7 bases and the V segment lost 4 bases, leaving 10 bases of the junction unmatched. Germline V gene sequence: CDR1 SGDLS, CDR2 YYNGEE. The CDR3 has 15 amino acids. CDR3 amino acids: CASSSQRDRGVGYTF. The CDR3 DNA follows: TGTGCCAGCAGCTCCCAAAGGGACAGGGGAGTTGGCTACACCTTC.

This clonotype was observed a few times. V gene TRBV5-1 combines with J gene TRBJ1-1, with TRBD1 identical over 7 bases. The CDR3 totals 13 residues. Per the germline V gene, CDR1 is SGHRS and CDR2 is YFSETQ. J gave up 4 bases and V 4 bases, and 4 bases lay outside the gene matches. The CDR3 nucleotides read TGCGCCAGCAGCCCGGGGACAGCCACTGAAGCTTTCTTT. Translating it yields CASSPGTATEAFF.

The chain has TRBV20-1 and TRBJ1-2; 10 nucleotides match TRBD1. V dropped 5 bases and J dropped 4; count of bases not matched to a gene: 7. Germline V gene data show CDR1 as DFQATT and CDR2 as SNEGSKA (reference sequence). This CDR3 is built from 14 residues. This CDR3 is CSALHWTGGYGYTF. The CDR3, as DNA: TGCAGTGCTTTACACTGGACAGGGGGCTATGGCTACACCTTC.

Comments on this clonotype: An end of the junction differs from the germline gene, which may be a read error. This chain connects TRBV7-7 to TRBJ2-7; no firm D call. The CDR3 is made up of 15 amino acids. Germline assignment: CDR1 SSHAT and CDR2 FNYEAQ (reference sequence). CDR3 in amino acids: CASSLIPGLSYEQYF. The CDR3 coding sequence is TGCGCCAGCAGCCTAATCCCTGGCCTCTCCTACGAGCAGTACTTC.

This clonotype was picked up a small number of times. The genes are TRBV11-1 and TRBJ2-5; D gene uncertain. Germline lookup yields CDR1 SGHAT and CDR2 FQDESV (reference sequence). The germline V and J ends were trimmed by 5 bases and 5 bases, with 15 bases remaining between them. This CDR3 comprises 14 residues. In DNA form, the CDR3 reads TGTGCCAGCAGCCAAGCCCTACGTATGGAGACCCAGTACTTC. Protein product: CASSQALRMETQYF.

This clonotype turned up a few times. The gene calls are TRBV2 and TRBJ1-2; tentative D call: TRBD1 (5 bases). V was trimmed by 6 bases and J by 4 bases, leaving 15 bases between them. The germline CDR1 and CDR2 sequences are SNHLY and FYNNEI. This CDR3 comprises 14 residues. CDR3 bases: TGTGCCAGCAGGGGGGACGCCAAGGCCTATGGCTACACCTTC. This codes for CASRGDAKAYGYTF.

This clonotype appeared once. Possible read error: a much larger clone is one base away. Here the CDR3 reads CASGLAQAGGVEAFF. DNA for the CDR3: TGTGCCAGCGGCTTAGCACAGGCAGGGGGAGTTGAAGCTTTCTTT. The chain employs TRBV7-9 and TRBJ1-1; TRBD1 matches at 7 bases. Germline V gene data show CDR1 as SEHNR and CDR2 as FQNEAQ (reference sequence). The CDR3 has 15 amino acids. Variable domain in full (rest from reference TRBV7-9 and TRBJ1-1): DTGVSQNPRHKITKRGQNVTFRCDPISEHNRLYWYRQTLGQGPEFLTYFQNEAQLEKSRLLSDRFSAERPKGSFSTLEIQRTEQGDSAMYLCASGLAQAGGVEAFFGQGTRLTVV.

This chain links TRBV10-3 with TRBJ2-5; 9 bases are shared with TRBD2. The J segment lost 6 bases and the V segment lost 8 bases, leaving 13 bases of the junction unmatched. The CDR3 runs to 15 residues. In germline, CDR1 is ENHRY, CDR2 SYGVKD. As DNA, the CDR3 is TGTGCCATCGCTTCGGGTTTAGCGGGGGCAAAGACCCAGTACTTC. Amino acids: CAIASGLAGAKTQYF.

This clonotype was observed at least ten times. CDR3 sequence reads: CAISDRGFDYGYTF. The CDR3 bases are TGTGCCATCAGTGACAGGGGGTTCGACTATGGCTACACCTTC. The chain employs TRBV10-3 and TRBJ1-2; 7 nucleotides agree with TRBD1. Germline CDR1 and CDR2: ENHRY and SYGVKD. This CDR3 has 14 residues. J gave up 3 bases and V 3 bases, and 4 bases lay outside the gene matches.

This sequence joins TRBV7-9 and TRBJ1-1; 8 bases map to TRBD1. This CDR3 comprises 16 residues. V shed 5 bases and J 1 base; nucleotides not matched to a gene: 9. Germline V CDR1 and CDR2: SEHNR, FQNEAQ (reference sequence). CDR3 in amino acids: CASSVDQGAGNTEAFF. DNA for the CDR3: TGTGCCAGCAGCGTTGATCAGGGGGCAGGGAACACTGAAGCTTTCTTT. The complete variable domain, with remaining parts taken from reference TRBV7-9 and TRBJ1-1, reads DTGVSQNPRHKITKRGQNVTFRCDPISEHNRLYWYRQTLGQGPEFLTYFQNEAQLEKSRLLSDRFSAERPKGSFSTLEIQRTEQGDSAMYLCASSVDQGAGNTEAFFGQGTRLTVV.

The CDR3 loop reads CASSESDREEIYGYTF. The CDR3 bases are TGTGCCAGCAGTGAATCGGACAGGGAGGAGATTTATGGCTACACCTTC. The chain links TRBV2 to TRBJ1-2, with 8 bases fitting TRBD1. Unmatched junction bases numbered 10, after V lost 2 bases and J lost 5 bases. Looked up from germline, CDR1 is SNHLY and CDR2 is FYNNEI. The CDR3 extends over 16 amino acids.

The chain carries TRBV7-8 and TRBJ2-2; D possibly corresponds to TRBD1 (7 bases). There are 14 residues in the CDR3. V shed 0 bases and J shed 13 bases, with 15 bases lying between them. Germline V lookup: CDR1 SGHVS, CDR2 FQNEAQ. The CDR3 region is CASSLARTNRGLFF. As DNA, the CDR3 is TGTGCCAGCAGCTTAGCGAGGACTAACAGGGGGCTGTTTTTT.

V and J are TRBV12-5 and TRBJ2-2, with D possibly being TRBD2 (6 bases). The CDR3 loop spans 16 amino acids. The V gene lost 7 bases and the J gene lost 1 base, with 16 bases spanning the gap. Germline lookup yields CDR1 LGHNT and CDR2 FRNRAP. The CDR3 coding sequence is TGTGCTAGTGACCAAGGAGGGGAATGGAACACCGGGGAGCTGTTTTTT. Protein sequence: CASDQGGEWNTGELFF.

At least ten counts were recorded for this clonotype. The V gene is TRBV2, the J gene TRBJ2-2, with a tentative D call TRBD2 (5 bases). The germline gives CDR1 SNHLY, CDR2 FYNNEI. Trimming left V 3 bases short and J 4 bases short, with 12 bases between. The CDR3 contains 15 residues. The CDR3 DNA reads as TGTGCCAGCAGTGACCCCCTAGCAATCACCGGGGAGCTGTTTTTT. Protein: CASSDPLAITGELFF.

On this clonotype: Germline and junction disagree at one end, which may indicate a read error. The rearrangement joins TRBV25-1 to TRBJ1-4; D unclear. CDR1 and CDR2 (germline): MGHDK, SYGVNS. The CDR3 has 15 residues. CDR3 DNA sequence: TGTACCAGCAGTGAGGATCCGGGAACTAATGAAAAACTGTTTTTT. It yields the protein CTSSEDPGTNEKLFF.

This clonotype was counted a single time. The chain is built from TRBV25-1 and TRBJ1-1, with 12 bases lining up with TRBD1. The germline V gene encodes CDR1 MGHDK and CDR2 SYGVNS. With 7 bases clipped from V and 6 bases from J, the junction kept 12 bases outside the gene matches. This CDR3 is 16 amino acids long. The CDR3 DNA is TGTGCCAGCATCCCGGGACAGGGGGCAGCAAGCGCTGAAGCTTTCTTT. This sequence encodes CASIPGQGAASAEAFF.

Many counts were recorded for this clonotype. The V gene is TRBV20-1, the J gene TRBJ2-7, with TRBD2 as a possible D gene (6 bases). V was trimmed by 5 bases and J by 4 bases, leaving 12 bases between them. Looked up from germline, CDR1 is DFQATT and CDR2 is SNEGSKA (reference sequence). CDR3 size: 12 residues. The CDR3 region is CSASGLWYEQYF. The CDR3 region has the DNA TGCAGTGCTTCGGGACTCTGGTACGAGCAGTACTTC.

This clonotype was found a few times. This sequence joins TRBV6-5 and TRBJ2-7; 10 bases match TRBD2. The CDR3 has 16 residues. V was pared by 5 bases and J by 1 base, with 8 bases of the junction left unmatched. Germline V gives CDR1 MNHEY, CDR2 SVGAGI. DNA for the CDR3: TGTGCCAGCAGTGAACGTTGGACTAGCGGATCCTACGAGCAGTACTTC. This translates into CASSERWTSGSYEQYF.

CDR3 loop: CASSLRASNQPQHF. CDR3 bases: TGTGCCAGTAGCCTCCGGGCTTCCAATCAGCCCCAGCATTTT. The rearrangement joins TRBV19 to TRBJ1-5; D call uncertain. The CDR3 has 14 amino acids. CDR1 LNHDA and CDR2 SQIVND come from the germline V gene (reference sequence). The V end was cut by 6 bases, the J end by 3 bases, with 12 bases between.

This clonotype turned up a few times. The chain combines TRBV5-1 with TRBJ1-1; D is ambiguous. Per the germline V gene, CDR1 is SGHRS and CDR2 is YFSETQ. CDR3 length: 15 residues. The V and J ends lost 0 bases and 6 bases respectively, with 15 bases between them. The CDR3 nucleotides are TGCGCCAGCAGCTTGGCCACCACAAGGAGCGCTGAAGCTTTCTTT. Amino acid sequence: CASSLATTRSAEAFF.

V gene TRBV19 combines with J gene TRBJ2-5; TRBD2 aligns across 12 bases. V shed 7 bases and J 5 bases; nucleotides not matched to a gene: 8. Per germline, CDR1 LNHDA and CDR2 SQIVND (reference sequence). The CDR3 totals 15 residues. This CDR3 reads CASTNRLAGAETQYF. In DNA, the CDR3 is TGTGCCAGTACAAATCGACTAGCGGGAGCTGAGACCCAGTACTTC.

This CDR3 is CASSRGPAYEQYF. In DNA form, the CDR3 reads TGTGCCAGCAGCCGAGGTCCTGCCTACGAGCAGTACTTC. The V call is TRBV5-4, the J call TRBJ2-7; the D is unclear. The germline CDR1 and CDR2 sequences are SGHNT and YYREEE (reference sequence). Trimming pared 4 bases from V and 2 bases from J, leaving 10 bases between. The CDR3 extends over 13 amino acids. Combining the CDR3 with reference TRBV5-4 and TRBJ2-7 gives the whole variable domain ETGVTQSPTHLIKTRGQQVTLRCSSQSGHNTVSWYQQALGQGPQFIFQYYREEENGRGNFPPRFSGLQFPNYSSELNVNALELDDSALYLCASSRGPAYEQYFGPGTRLTVT.

V and J are TRBV29-1 and TRBJ1-4; 7 positions match TRBD1. The CDR3 has 13 amino acids. Germline V lookup: CDR1 SQVTM, CDR2 ANQGSEA. Unmatched junction bases numbered 6, after V lost 4 bases and J lost 7 bases. Here the CDR3 DNA reads TGCAGCGTTGGGGGCAGGGGGGCTGAAAAACTGTTTTTT. Its protein product is CSVGGRGAEKLFF.

The gene calls are TRBV9 and TRBJ1-2; D is possibly TRBD1 (5 bases). The germline gives CDR1 SGDLS, CDR2 YYNGEE. The CDR3 consists of 13 residues. Trimming shortened V by 2 bases and J by 8 bases, and 13 bases separated the two germline ends. CDR3 in amino acids: CASSVDSGGGYTF. The CDR3, as DNA: TGTGCCAGCAGCGTCGATTCTGGGGGGGGCTACACCTTC.

This clonotype was observed many times. The CDR3 DNA reads as TGCAGTGCTCTGACGGGGACTAGCGGGAGTCCGACCCAGTACTTC. Protein sequence: CSALTGTSGSPTQYF. This sequence joins TRBV20-1 and TRBJ2-5, with 14 nucleotides matching TRBD2. CDR1 and CDR2 (germline): DFQATT, SNEGSKA (reference sequence). This CDR3 contains 15 residues. J was trimmed by 7 bases and V by 5 bases; bases with no gene match: 9.

The rearrangement joins TRBV6-1 to TRBJ2-5, with no clear D. From germline, CDR1 is MNHNS and CDR2 SASEGT. Deletions cut 3 bases from V and 2 bases from J, with 10 bases between. The CDR3 loop spans 14 amino acids. DNA of the CDR3: TGTGCCAGCAGTGATCGTAACTCACAAGAGACCCAGTACTTC. Its translation: CASSDRNSQETQYF.

The CDR3 region is CASSIGGTGEAFF. The DNA for the CDR3 is TGTGCCAGTAGTATTGGGGGGACAGGTGAAGCTTTCTTT. The J gene is TRBJ1-1, the V gene TRBV19; 8 positions match TRBD1. The V and J ends lost 3 bases and 7 bases, in that order; junction bases with no gene match: 4. The CDR3 loop spans 13 amino acids. In germline, CDR1 is LNHDA, CDR2 SQIVND (reference sequence).

The chain has TRBV11-2 and TRBJ1-6, with D possibly matching TRBD1 (6 bases). Trimming left V 6 bases short and J 4 bases short, with 16 bases between. CDR1 SGHAT and CDR2 FQNNGV come from the germline V gene. The CDR3 has 16 amino acids. In DNA, the CDR3 is TGTGCCAGCAGTACTAACAGGGTTTCGTATAATTCACCCCTCCACTTT. It is translated as CASSTNRVSYNSPLHF.

This chain links TRBV2 with TRBJ2-7, with 9 bases identical to TRBD2. Germline V gives CDR1 SNHLY, CDR2 FYNNEI. The CDR3 runs 16 residues. V was pared by 5 bases and J by 3 bases, with 11 bases of the junction left unmatched. DNA for the CDR3: TGTGCCAGCAGTTACTCCAGTAATAGCGGGAGCTACGAGCAGTACTTC. Translation gives CASSYSSNSGSYEQYF.